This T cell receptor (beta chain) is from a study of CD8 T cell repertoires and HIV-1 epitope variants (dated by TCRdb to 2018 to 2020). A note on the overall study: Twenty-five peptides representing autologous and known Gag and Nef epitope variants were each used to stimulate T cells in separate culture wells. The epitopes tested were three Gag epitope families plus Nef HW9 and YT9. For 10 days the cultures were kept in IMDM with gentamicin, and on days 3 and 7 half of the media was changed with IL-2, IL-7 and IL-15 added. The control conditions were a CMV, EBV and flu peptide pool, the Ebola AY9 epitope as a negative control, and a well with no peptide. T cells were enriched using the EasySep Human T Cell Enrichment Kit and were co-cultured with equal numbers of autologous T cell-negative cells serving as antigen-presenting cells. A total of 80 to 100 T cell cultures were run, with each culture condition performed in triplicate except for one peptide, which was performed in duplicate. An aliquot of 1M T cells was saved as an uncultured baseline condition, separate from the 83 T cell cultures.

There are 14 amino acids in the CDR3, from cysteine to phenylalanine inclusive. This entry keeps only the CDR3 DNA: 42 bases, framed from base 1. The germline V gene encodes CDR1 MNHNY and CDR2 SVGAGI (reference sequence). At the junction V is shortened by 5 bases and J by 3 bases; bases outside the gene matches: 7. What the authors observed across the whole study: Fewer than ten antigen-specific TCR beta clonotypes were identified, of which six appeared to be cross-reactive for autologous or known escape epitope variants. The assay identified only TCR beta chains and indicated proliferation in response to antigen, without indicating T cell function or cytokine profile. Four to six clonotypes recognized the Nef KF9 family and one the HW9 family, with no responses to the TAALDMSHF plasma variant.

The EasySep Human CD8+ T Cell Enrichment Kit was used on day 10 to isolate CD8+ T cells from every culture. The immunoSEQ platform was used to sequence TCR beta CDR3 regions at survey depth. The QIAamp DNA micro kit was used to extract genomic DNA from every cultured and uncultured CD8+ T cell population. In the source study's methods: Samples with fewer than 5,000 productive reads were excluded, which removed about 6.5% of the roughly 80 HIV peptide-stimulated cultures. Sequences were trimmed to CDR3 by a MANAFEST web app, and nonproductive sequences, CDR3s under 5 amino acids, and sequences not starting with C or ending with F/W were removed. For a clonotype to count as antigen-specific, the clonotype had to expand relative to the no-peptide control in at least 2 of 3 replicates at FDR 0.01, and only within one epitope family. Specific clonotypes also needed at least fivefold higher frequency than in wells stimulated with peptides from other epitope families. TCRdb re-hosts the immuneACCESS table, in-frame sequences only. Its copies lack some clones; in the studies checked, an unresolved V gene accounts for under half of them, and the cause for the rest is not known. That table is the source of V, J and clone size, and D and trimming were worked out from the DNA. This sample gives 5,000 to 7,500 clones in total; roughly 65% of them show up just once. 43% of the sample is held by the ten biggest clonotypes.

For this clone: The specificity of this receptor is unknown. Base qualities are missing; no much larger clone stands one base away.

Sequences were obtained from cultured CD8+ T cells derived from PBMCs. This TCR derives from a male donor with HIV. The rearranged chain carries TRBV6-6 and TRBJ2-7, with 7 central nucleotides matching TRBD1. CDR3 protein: CASSALDRDYEQYF. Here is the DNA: TGTGCCAGCAGTGCCCTCGACAGGGACTACGAGCAGTACTTC.